A single T cell receptor beta chain is shown here with its context. Its cognate antigen is unknown. The V gene end was trimmed by 5 bases and the J gene end by 3 bases; junction bases not matched to a gene: 4. Germline assignment: CDR1 SGHAT and CDR2 FQNNGV. The CDR3 has 13 amino acids. This record belongs to a study of long-term antiretroviral therapy in people with HIV. General observations from the study: Dominant in the repertoire at all time points were clones expanded before ART.

Researchers ran immunoSEQ v3.0 at survey level. Profiling relied on immunoSEQ multiplex PCR, and the TCRdb table lists in-frame clones only, not all of them. The table has some 13,000 clones, 82% seen once; the top ten hold about 20%. All donors provided no fewer than one pre-ART and no fewer than two post-ART PBMC samples. This sequence was found in a man aged 45-60 years with HIV. The chain employs TRBV11-2 and TRBJ2-7; 7 positions match TRBD1. The specimen was unsorted PBMCs, collected around 8 years after starting antiretroviral therapy. CDR3 DNA: TGTGCCAGCAGCCTAGGGGGCGTCTACGAGCAGTACTTC. Translated: CASSLGGVYEQYF.